The 10 T cell receptor beta chains reported below all come from one sample, sequenced in a study of T cell repertoires in cytomegalovirus infection. MiXCR, run by TCRdb on the reads, gives a single entry per CDR3 protein. The sample shows 150,000 to 200,000 distinct CDR3 sequences, about 21% of them seen only once. The sequenced sample was PBMCs. The receptor set was obtained from a human donor in good health (CMV status not recorded). Some clones in this sample may be carry-over from other donors' samples.

This clonotype was picked up a small number of times. This chain uses TRBV7-9 with TRBJ1-5; 10 bases are a match to TRBD1. V shed 1 base and J 5 bases; nucleotides not matched to a gene: 5. The germline CDR1 and CDR2 sequences are SEHNR and FQNEAQ (reference sequence). The CDR3 extends over 16 amino acids. Here the CDR3 reads CASSLGGTGEYQPQHF. Written as DNA, the CDR3 is TGTGCCAGCAGCTTAGGCGGGACAGGGGAATATCAGCCCCAGCATTTT.

This clonotype was observed a few times. The chain is built from TRBV10-3 and TRBJ2-7; 7 nucleotides line up with TRBD2. The CDR3 sequence is 15 residues long. CDR1 is ENHRY, CDR2 SYGVKD, per germline. Trimming removed 0 bases from V and 1 base from J; junction bases left unmatched: 3. The CDR3 here is CAISESGGDSYEQYF. The DNA of the CDR3 is TGTGCCATCAGTGAGTCGGGAGGGGATTCCTACGAGCAGTACTTC.

This clonotype was counted a few times. The chain is built from TRBV20-1 and TRBJ1-3; D may be TRBD1 (6 bases). This CDR3 region has 14 residues. CDR1 is DFQATT and CDR2 is SNEGSKA in the germline V gene (reference sequence). V was clipped by 0 bases and J by 2 bases, with 8 bases between them. The CDR3 loop is CSARDGTPGNTIYF. CDR3 sequence (DNA): TGCAGTGCTAGAGATGGGACACCTGGAAACACCATATATTTT.

On this clonotype itself: A much larger clone differs from this one at a single base, so this may be a read error. This chain connects TRBV7-2 to TRBJ2-3; TRBD2 is a possible D gene (6 bases). The CDR3 has 14 residues. Trimming took 4 bases from V and 4 from J, leaving 12 bases between them. Germline CDR1 is SGHTA and CDR2 is FQGNSA. The CDR3 DNA reads as TGTGCCAGCAGCTACGGGGAGGCCCCAGATACGCAGTATTTT. This gives the protein CASSYGEAPDTQYF.

The rearrangement joins TRBV7-8 to TRBJ2-2; D is unclear. The CDR3 sequence is 14 residues long. Trimming left V 1 base short and J 6 bases short, with 9 bases between. The germline CDR1 and CDR2 sequences are SGHVS and FQNEAQ. The CDR3 sequence is CASSLVRAAGELFF. The CDR3 nucleotides read TGTGCCAGCAGCTTAGTTAGGGCAGCCGGGGAGCTGTTTTTT.

This clonotype occurred many times. The chain is built from TRBV2 and TRBJ2-5; TRBD2 is a possible D gene (6 bases). Per germline, CDR1 SNHLY and CDR2 FYNNEI. V lost 7 bases to trimming and J lost 5 bases, with 11 bases between them. CDR3 size: 12 residues. The CDR3 sequence is CASKSGAETQYF. The DNA of the CDR3 is TGTGCCAGCAAGTCGGGAGCTGAGACCCAGTACTTC.

The chain combines TRBV7-2 with TRBJ1-2; D remains ambiguous. With 10 bases removed from V and 3 bases from J, the gap between germline ends came to 18 bases. Germline assignment: CDR1 SGHTA and CDR2 FQGNSA. The CDR3 totals 14 residues. The CDR3 coding sequence is TGTGCCACCCGACGTAATAGTTGGGACTATGGCTACACCTTC. The encoded protein is CATRRNSWDYGYTF.

The chain uses TRBV20-1 and TRBJ2-7, with TRBD2 matching 9 bases. After removal of 5 bases from V and 5 bases from J, the junction contained 10 bases not matched to a gene. This CDR3 has 14 residues. Germline V lookup: CDR1 DFQATT, CDR2 SNEGSKA (reference sequence). CDR3 in amino acids: CSALAGDPPHEQYF. The CDR3, as DNA: TGCAGTGCTTTAGCGGGGGACCCCCCCCACGAGCAGTACTTC.

This clonotype was recorded a few times. The rearrangement joins TRBV5-6 to TRBJ2-4, with 10 bases that match TRBD2. Looked up from germline, CDR1 is SGHDT and CDR2 is YYEEEE. CDR3 length: 18 amino acids. J was trimmed by 0 bases and V by 3 bases; bases with no gene match: 9. The CDR3 nucleotides read TGTGCCAGCAGCTCGAGGTCTAGCGGGGGCGCAGCCAAAAACATTCAGTACTTC. Residues: CASSSRSSGGAAKNIQYF.

The J gene is TRBJ1-2, the V gene TRBV7-9; D is ambiguous. This CDR3 region has 14 residues. Trimming stripped 1 base from V and 4 bases from J, with 10 bases between. Per the germline V gene, CDR1 is SEHNR and CDR2 is FQNEAQ (reference sequence). The CDR3 protein is CASSLDDLLYGYTF. CDR3 in DNA: TGTGCCAGCAGCTTAGACGACCTCCTCTATGGCTACACCTTC. Full variable domain (rest looked up from reference TRBV7-9 and TRBJ1-2): DTGVSQNPRHKITKRGQNVTFRCDPISEHNRLYWYRQTLGQGPEFLTYFQNEAQLEKSRLLSDRFSAERPKGSFSTLEIQRTEQGDSAMYLCASSLDDLLYGYTFGSGTRLTVV.